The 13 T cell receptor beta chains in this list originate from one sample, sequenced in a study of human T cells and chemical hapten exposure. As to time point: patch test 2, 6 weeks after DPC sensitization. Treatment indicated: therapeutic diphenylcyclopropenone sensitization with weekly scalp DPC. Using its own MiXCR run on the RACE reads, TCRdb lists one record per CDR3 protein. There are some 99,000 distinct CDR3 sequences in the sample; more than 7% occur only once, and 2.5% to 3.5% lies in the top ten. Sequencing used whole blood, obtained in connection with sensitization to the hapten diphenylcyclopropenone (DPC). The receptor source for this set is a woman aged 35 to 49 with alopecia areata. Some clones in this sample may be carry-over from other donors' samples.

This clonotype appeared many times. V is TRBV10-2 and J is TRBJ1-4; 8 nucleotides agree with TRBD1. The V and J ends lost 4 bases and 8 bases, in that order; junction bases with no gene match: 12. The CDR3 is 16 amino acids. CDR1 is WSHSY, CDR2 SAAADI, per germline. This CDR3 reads CASSGQGTSSVEKLFF. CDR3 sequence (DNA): TGCGCCAGCAGTGGACAGGGGACTTCGTCGGTCGAAAAACTGTTTTTT.

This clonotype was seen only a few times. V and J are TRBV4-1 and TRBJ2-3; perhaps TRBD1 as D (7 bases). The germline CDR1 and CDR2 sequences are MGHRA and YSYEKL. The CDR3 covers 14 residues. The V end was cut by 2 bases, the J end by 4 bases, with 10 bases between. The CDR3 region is CASSQQGGADTQYF. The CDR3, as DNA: TGCGCCAGCAGCCAACAGGGGGGAGCAGATACGCAGTATTTT.

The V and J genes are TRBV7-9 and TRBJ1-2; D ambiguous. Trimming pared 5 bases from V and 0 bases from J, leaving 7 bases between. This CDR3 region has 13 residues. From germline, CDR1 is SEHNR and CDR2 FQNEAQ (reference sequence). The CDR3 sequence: CASSLSANYGYTF. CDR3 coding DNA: TGTGCCAGCAGCCTATCAGCTAACTATGGCTACACCTTC.

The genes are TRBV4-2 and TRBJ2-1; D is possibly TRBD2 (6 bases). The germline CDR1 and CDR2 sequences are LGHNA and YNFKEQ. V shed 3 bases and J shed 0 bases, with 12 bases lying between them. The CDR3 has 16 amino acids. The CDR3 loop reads CASSQAAGRSYNEQFF. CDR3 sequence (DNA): TGTGCCAGCAGCCAGGCAGCGGGCCGCTCCTACAATGAGCAGTTCTTC.

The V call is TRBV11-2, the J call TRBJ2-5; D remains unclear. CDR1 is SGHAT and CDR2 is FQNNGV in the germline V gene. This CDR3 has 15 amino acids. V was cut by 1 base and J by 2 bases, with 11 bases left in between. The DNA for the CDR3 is TGTGCCAGCAGCTTAGTCACCCGAGTACAAGAGACCCAGTACTTC. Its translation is CASSLVTRVQETQYF.

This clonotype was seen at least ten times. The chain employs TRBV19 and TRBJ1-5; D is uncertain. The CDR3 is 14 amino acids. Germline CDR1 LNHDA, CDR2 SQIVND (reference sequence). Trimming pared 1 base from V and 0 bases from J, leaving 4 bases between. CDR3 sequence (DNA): TGTGCCAGTAGTATAGCCAATAGCAATCAGCCCCAGCATTTT. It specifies CASSIANSNQPQHF. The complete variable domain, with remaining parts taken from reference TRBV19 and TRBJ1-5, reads DGGITQSPKYLFRKEGQNVTLSCEQNLNHDAMYWYRQDPGQGLRLIYYSQIVNDFQKGDIAEGYSVSREKKESFPLTVTSAQKNPTAFYLCASSIANSNQPQHFGDGTRLSIL.

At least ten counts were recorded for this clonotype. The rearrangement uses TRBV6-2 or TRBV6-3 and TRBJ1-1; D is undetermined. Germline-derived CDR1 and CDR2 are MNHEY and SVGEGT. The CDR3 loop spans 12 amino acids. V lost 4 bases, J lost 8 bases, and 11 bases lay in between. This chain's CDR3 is CASSSQLIEAFF. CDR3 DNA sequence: TGTGCCAGCAGTTCACAGCTAATCGAAGCTTTCTTT.

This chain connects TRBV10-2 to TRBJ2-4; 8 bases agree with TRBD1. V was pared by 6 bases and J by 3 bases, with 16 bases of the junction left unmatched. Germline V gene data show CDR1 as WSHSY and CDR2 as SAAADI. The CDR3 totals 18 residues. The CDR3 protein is CASRPRTGSLKVKNIQYF. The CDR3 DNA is TGCGCCAGCAGACCCCGGACAGGGTCTTTGAAAGTCAAAAACATTCAGTACTTC.

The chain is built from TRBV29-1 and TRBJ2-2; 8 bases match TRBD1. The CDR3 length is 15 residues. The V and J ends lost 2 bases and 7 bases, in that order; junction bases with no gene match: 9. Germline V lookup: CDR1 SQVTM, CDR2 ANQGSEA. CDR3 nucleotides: TGCAGCGTTGAAACCACTTACAGGGGGAACGGGGAGCTGTTTTTT. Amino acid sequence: CSVETTYRGNGELFF.

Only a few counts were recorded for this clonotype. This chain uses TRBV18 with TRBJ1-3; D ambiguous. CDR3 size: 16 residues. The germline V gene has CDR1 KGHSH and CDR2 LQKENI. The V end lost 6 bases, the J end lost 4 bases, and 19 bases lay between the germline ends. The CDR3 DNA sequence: TGTGCCAGCTCCGGAGGAATACCCGGTGGAGGAAACACCATATATTTT. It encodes CASSGGIPGGGNTIYF.

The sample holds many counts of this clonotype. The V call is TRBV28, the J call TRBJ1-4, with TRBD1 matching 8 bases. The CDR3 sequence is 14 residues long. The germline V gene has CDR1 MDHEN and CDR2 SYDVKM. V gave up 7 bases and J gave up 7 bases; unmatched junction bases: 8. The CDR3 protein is CASTVGQGVEKLFF. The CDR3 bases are TGTGCCAGCACTGTCGGACAGGGAGTTGAAAAACTGTTTTTT.

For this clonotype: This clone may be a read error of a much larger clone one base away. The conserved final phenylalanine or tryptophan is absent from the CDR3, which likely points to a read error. CDR3 bases: TGTGCCAGCAGTTCCCCCGGGACAGGGGGCTACGAGCAGTACTCC. As protein: CASSSPGTGGYEQYS. The chain is built from TRBV28 and TRBJ2-7; 11 nucleotides match TRBD1. CDR1 is MDHEN, CDR2 SYDVKM, per germline. The CDR3 covers 15 residues. Germline trimming cut 4 bases from V and 3 bases from J; bases unmatched to any gene: 5.

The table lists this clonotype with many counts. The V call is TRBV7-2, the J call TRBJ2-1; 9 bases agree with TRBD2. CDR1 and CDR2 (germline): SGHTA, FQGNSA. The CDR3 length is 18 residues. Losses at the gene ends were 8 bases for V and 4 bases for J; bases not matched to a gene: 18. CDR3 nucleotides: TGTGCCAGCGCCCTAACCGTTAACCCAGCGGGGGGTTACAATGAGCAGTTCTTC. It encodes CASALTVNPAGGYNEQFF.